This section outlines one TCR beta chain sequence together with its context. Antigen: not known. This record comes from a study of cytomegalovirus exposure and HLA in healthy donors. The CDR3 has 14 residues. The V end lost 7 bases, the J end lost 0 bases, and 12 bases lay between the germline ends. CDR1 LNHDA and CDR2 SQIVND come from the germline V gene (reference sequence). The PCR was carried out with 60 Vbeta primers and 13 Jbeta primers. Using immunoSEQ multiplex PCR, the repertoire was profiled, and TCRdb retains in-frame clones only, with some absent. The table lists roughly 180,000 clones, approximately 80% of them singletons. Study conclusions and caveats: Among CMV-associated TCR beta chains, most appeared HLA-restricted in a later analysis.

The chain uses TRBV19 and TRBJ2-5; D perhaps matches TRBD2 (5 bases). The clonotype was recovered from a man aged 30-40 years in good health and CMV-seronegative. The sample taken for sequencing was PBMCs. CDR3 sequence (DNA): TGTGCCAGTAAGTGGAGGCAGAACCAAGAGACCCAGTACTTC. This encodes CASKWRQNQETQYF.